Reported below is one T cell receptor beta chain. No antigen is known for it. This record belongs to a study of shared clonotypes between healthy human individuals. Study at large: The donor pool was made up of a couple of women and three men aged 18 to 49. CD8 memory received one plate per donor, CD8 naive two, CD4 memory three and CD4 naive three. Study-level results: Some naive CD4 clonotypes, 4% to 6%, turned up in common across several donors.

Sorted-subset replicate PCRs used about 200 ng DNA, around 31,000 T cell genomes. TCRdb's copy holds only in-frame clones and misses some; the assay was immunoSEQ multiplex PCR. Of some 2.1 million clones in the sample, less than 95% were seen once. As defined, naive CD8 cells were CD45RO-negative and positively selected for CCR7, with terminally differentiated effector memory CD45RA+ cells excluded. The V and J ends lost 1 base and 1 base respectively, with 8 bases between them. Germline assignment: CDR1 MNHNS and CDR2 SASEGT. The CDR3 is made up of 14 amino acids. The chain joins TRBV6-1 to TRBJ2-7; D call uncertain. The sample was naive CD8+ T cells sorted from blood. The TCR was taken from a man aged 18-30 years in good health. The CDR3 DNA follows: TGTGCCAGCAGTGAAGGGGTATCATCCTACGAGCAGTACTTC. Translated, it gives CASSEGVSSYEQYF.